What follows are 28 T cell receptor beta chains derived from one specimen sequenced in a study of memory CD4+ T cells and cytomegalovirus serostatus. Sequencing used immunoSEQ multiplex PCR; TCRdb keeps in-frame clones, though not all of them. The sample carries under 80,000 clones, approximately 78% recorded once. The sort gate was single viable CD3+CD4+CD8-CD45RO+ cells for memory CD4+ T cells. Sequenced sample: memory CD4+ T cells from blood. These receptors all stem from an adult in good health and CMV-seropositive.

The chain has TRBV2 and TRBJ2-3, with 8 bases lining up with TRBD2. With V trimmed by 6 bases and J by 4 bases, 6 bases remained unmatched. CDR3 length: 14 amino acids. Germline V lookup: CDR1 SNHLY, CDR2 FYNNEI. The CDR3 DNA reads TGTGCCAGCAGGGCAAGTAGCGGGGCAGATACGCAGTATTTT. It specifies CASRASSGADTQYF. The full variable domain, with the rest looked up from reference TRBV2 and TRBJ2-3, is EPEVTQTPSHQVTQMGQEVILRCVPISNHLYFYWYRQILGQKVEFLVSFYNNEISEKSEIFDDQFSVERPDGSNFTLKIRSTKLEDSAMYFCASRASSGADTQYFGPGTRLTVL.

This chain joins TRBV5-6 and TRBJ1-5; D possibly corresponds to TRBD1 (5 bases). Looked up from germline, CDR1 is SGHDT and CDR2 is YYEEEE. This CDR3 region has 14 residues. Trimming cost V 4 bases and J 4 bases, with 12 bases left between them. CDR3 DNA: TGTGCCAGCAGCCGACCGGGGGGTAATCAGCCCCAGCATTTT. The encoded protein is CASSRPGGNQPQHF.

The V and J genes are TRBV19 and TRBJ1-4, with D uncertain. The germline V gene has CDR1 LNHDA and CDR2 SQIVND (reference sequence). This CDR3 has 12 amino acids. Trimming took 7 bases from V and 6 from J, leaving 9 bases between them. The CDR3 DNA sequence: TGTGCCAGTAACGTTGGAGATGAAAAACTGTTTTTT. Its translation: CASNVGDEKLFF.

This rearrangement joins TRBV6-5 to TRBJ1-2; no reliable D call. CDR1 MNHEY and CDR2 SVGAGI come from the germline V gene. The CDR3 extends over 14 amino acids. V lost 6 bases and J 7 bases, leaving 18 bases between the germline ends. This CDR3 is CASRRPSGGSGYTF. For the CDR3, the DNA is TGTGCCAGCAGGCGACCAAGCGGCGGATCTGGCTACACCTTC.

This chain connects TRBV5-6 to TRBJ2-7; D not resolved. This CDR3 comprises 14 residues. Germline-derived CDR1 and CDR2 are SGHDT and YYEEEE. Trimming cost V 0 bases and J 1 base, with 8 bases left between them. The CDR3, as DNA: TGTGCCAGCAGCTTGGCCGGGTCTTCCTACGAGCAGTACTTC. Translating gives CASSLAGSSYEQYF.

The chain carries TRBV5-4 and TRBJ2-7, with D tentatively TRBD2 (5 bases). The V end was cut by 2 bases, the J end by 4 bases, with 13 bases between. This CDR3 is 14 amino acids long. CDR1 SGHNT and CDR2 YYREEE come from the germline V gene (reference sequence). CDR3 amino acids: CASSFEREVYEQYF. CDR3 bases: TGTGCCAGCAGCTTCGAGAGGGAAGTTTACGAGCAGTACTTC.

This clone was picked up one time. The rearrangement links TRBV19 to TRBJ2-3; D is unresolved. The CDR3 covers 13 residues. V was trimmed by 5 bases and J by 5 bases, leaving 11 bases between them. The V gene's germline CDR1 is LNHDA and CDR2 SQIVND (reference sequence). CDR3 sequence reads: CASSARHGDTQYF. As DNA, the CDR3 is TGTGCCAGTAGTGCCCGACATGGAGATACGCAGTATTTT.

The V and J genes are TRBV5-6 and TRBJ2-1; 7 bases align to TRBD1. The CDR3 runs 15 residues. Germline values: CDR1 SGHDT, CDR2 YYEEEE. The ends lost 4 bases at V and 0 bases at J; junction bases unmatched: 4. Here the CDR3 DNA reads TGTGCCAGCAGCCAGGGACAGATCTCCTACAATGAGCAGTTCTTC. The encoded protein is CASSQGQISYNEQFF.

This clone turned up a few times. The V and J genes are TRBV18 and TRBJ2-7; weak D call: TRBD1 (5 bases). Trimming removed 5 bases from V and 0 bases from J, with 14 bases in between. Germline V gene data show CDR1 as KGHSH and CDR2 as LQKENI. This CDR3 comprises 15 residues. As DNA, the CDR3 is TGTGCCAGCTCAGAGAATCCGGACATCTCCTACGAGCAGTACGTC. Translating it yields CASSENPDISYEQYV.

The rearrangement uses TRBV9 and TRBJ2-1, with TRBD2 matching over 10 bases. Germline-derived CDR1 and CDR2 are SGDLS and YYNGEE. This CDR3 spans 19 amino acids. After removal of 3 bases from V and 1 base from J, the junction contained 13 bases not matched to a gene. CDR3 region: CASSARTIIAGGSYNEQFF. As DNA, the CDR3 is TGTGCCAGCAGCGCAAGAACGATAATAGCGGGAGGATCCTACAATGAGCAGTTCTTC.

For the CDR3, the DNA is TGTGCCAGCAGCTTGGGGGGACTAGCGGCGTACGAGCAGTACTTC. Its protein is CASSLGGLAAYEQYF. V usage is TRBV13 and J usage is TRBJ2-7; TRBD2 aligns across 11 bases. From germline, CDR1 is PRHDT and CDR2 FYEKMQ (reference sequence). The CDR3 is 15 amino acids. The J segment lost 4 bases and the V segment lost 3 bases, leaving 5 bases of the junction unmatched.

The chain uses TRBV27 and TRBJ1-2; D call uncertain. The CDR3 length is 13 residues. The germline V gene encodes CDR1 MNHEY and CDR2 SMNVEV (reference sequence). V lost 6 bases to trimming and J lost 5 bases, with 13 bases between them. The CDR3 here is CASRPGPPYGYTF. In nucleotides, the CDR3 is TGTGCCAGCAGACCTGGGCCCCCATATGGCTACACCTTC.

V usage is TRBV2 and J usage is TRBJ2-7; D is undetermined. Germline lookup yields CDR1 SNHLY and CDR2 FYNNEI. Trimming took off 4 bases at V and 3 bases at J, with 4 bases between the two ends. The CDR3 length is 11 residues. CDR3 nucleotides: TGTGCCAGCAGTGTCCACTACGAGCAGTACTTC. Translating gives CASSVHYEQYF.

The gene calls are TRBV7-2 and TRBJ1-1; the match to TRBD1 covers 7 bases. V shed 5 bases, J shed 0 bases, and the junction held 9 bases outside the gene matches. Germline lookup yields CDR1 SGHTA and CDR2 FQGNSA. The length of the CDR3 is 16 residues. Here the CDR3 reads CASSARQGLVNTEAFF. The CDR3 nucleotides read TGTGCCAGCAGCGCACGACAGGGCCTGGTGAACACTGAAGCTTTCTTT.

The DNA of the CDR3 is TGTGCCAGCACTGTCCCTACTCAAGAGACCCAGTACTTC. Translating it yields CASTVPTQETQYF. The chain is built from TRBV6-5 and TRBJ2-5; D not resolved. This CDR3 comprises 13 residues. Germline V gives CDR1 MNHEY, CDR2 SVGAGI. V lost 7 bases and J 2 bases, leaving 11 bases between the germline ends.

V and J are TRBV30 and TRBJ2-7; D not resolved. Trimming took off 3 bases at V and 3 bases at J, with 12 bases between the two ends. The germline CDR1 and CDR2 sequences are GTSNPN and SVGIG (reference sequence). CDR3 length equals 13 residues. The CDR3 loop reads CAWRNPFLYEQYF. CDR3 sequence (DNA): TGTGCCTGGAGAAATCCCTTCCTCTACGAGCAGTACTTC.

This chain uses TRBV6-6 with TRBJ1-5, with TRBD1 matching over 7 bases. The trim removed 6 bases at V and 3 bases at J, leaving 11 bases unmatched. CDR1 is MNHNY, CDR2 SVGAGI, per germline (reference sequence). There are 16 residues in the CDR3. In DNA, the CDR3 is TGTGCCAGCAGCCGAGACCGGGACAGCCTCAATCAGCCCCAGCATTTT. Translated: CASSRDRDSLNQPQHF.

J is TRBJ2-3 and V is TRBV7-2; no clear D. CDR3 length: 14 amino acids. Deletions cut 0 bases from V and 2 bases from J, with 6 bases between. Per germline, CDR1 SGHTA and CDR2 FQGNSA. The CDR3 nucleotides read TGTGCCAGCAGCTTAGCGGTCCACACAGATACGCAGTATTTT. This sequence encodes CASSLAVHTDTQYF.

The genes are TRBV15 and TRBJ1-5; D is undetermined. Per germline, CDR1 LNHNV and CDR2 YYDKDF (reference sequence). Trimming left V 2 bases short and J 0 bases short, with 5 bases between. The CDR3 sequence is 14 residues long. The CDR3, as DNA: TGTGCCACCAGCAGACAGATTAGCAATCAGCCCCAGCATTTT. Its translation is CATSRQISNQPQHF.

The rearrangement joins TRBV5-4 to TRBJ2-1, with 12 bases that match TRBD2. The germline gives CDR1 SGHNT, CDR2 YYREEE (reference sequence). This CDR3 contains 16 residues. Trimming removed 0 bases from V and 9 bases from J; junction bases left unmatched: 7. This CDR3 reads CASSLGSSGGAGEQFF. CDR3 coding DNA: TGTGCCAGCAGCTTGGGTTCTAGCGGGGGGGCGGGTGAGCAGTTCTTC. The entire variable domain, with the rest obtained from reference TRBV5-4 and TRBJ2-1, is as follows: ETGVTQSPTHLIKTRGQQVTLRCSSQSGHNTVSWYQQALGQGPQFIFQYYREEENGRGNFPPRFSGLQFPNYSSELNVNALELDDSALYLCASSLGSSGGAGEQFFGPGTRLTVL.

V usage is TRBV19 and J usage is TRBJ1-1; D call uncertain. Trimming left V 5 bases short and J 1 base short, with 11 bases between. This CDR3 is built from 14 residues. Germline V CDR1 and CDR2: LNHDA, SQIVND (reference sequence). CDR3 sequence: CASSLGGGNTEAFF. The CDR3 nucleotides are TGTGCCAGTAGTCTAGGTGGTGGGAACACTGAAGCTTTCTTT.

The chain carries TRBV6-6 and TRBJ1-6; 11 nucleotides agree with TRBD1. The junction had 2 bases not matched to a gene; V was cut back by 2 bases and J by 8 bases. Germline V gene lookup returns CDR1 MNHNY and CDR2 SVGAGI (reference sequence). The CDR3 is 15 residues long. The CDR3 DNA sequence: TGTGCCAGCAGTTACACGGGACAGGGGGATTCACCCCTCCACTTT. It is translated as CASSYTGQGDSPLHF.

This chain links TRBV2 with TRBJ2-5; TRBD1 matches 11 bases. With V trimmed by 4 bases and J by 5 bases, 6 bases remained unmatched. Germline CDR1 and CDR2: SNHLY and FYNNEI. The CDR3 consists of 15 residues. The CDR3 DNA is TGTGCCAGCAGTGGGAGGACAGGGGGCTTGGAGACCCAGTACTTC. Its protein product is CASSGRTGGLETQYF.

The chain employs TRBV10-1 and TRBJ2-1; D is possibly TRBD1 or TRBD2 (5 bases each). V was cut by 6 bases and J by 9 bases, with 18 bases left in between. Germline CDR1 and CDR2: WNHNN and SYGVQD (reference sequence). The CDR3 consists of 14 residues. This chain's CDR3 is CASRTEGPLGEQFF. The DNA of the CDR3 is TGCGCCAGCAGAACAGAGGGGCCCCTCGGTGAGCAGTTCTTC.

The chain is built from TRBV7-9 and TRBJ1-1; 7 bases match TRBD1. CDR1 is SEHNR, CDR2 FQNEAQ, per germline (reference sequence). V lost 4 bases and J lost 10; bases outside the gene matches: 9. The CDR3 has 13 amino acids. CDR3 protein: CASSWHGTDRAFF. The CDR3 DNA is TGTGCCAGCAGCTGGCACGGGACAGACAGAGCTTTCTTT.

V and J are TRBV5-1 and TRBJ1-1, with 11 nucleotides matching TRBD1. This CDR3 comprises 15 residues. V was clipped by 4 bases and J by 2 bases; unmatched bases: 4. Germline CDR1 and CDR2: SGHRS and YFSETQ. Written as DNA, the CDR3 is TGCGCCAGCAGCGTAGGACAGGGGGCCAACACTGAAGCTTTCTTT. Its protein is CASSVGQGANTEAFF.

V and J are TRBV5-8 and TRBJ2-2, with unresolved D. With 6 bases removed from V and 0 bases from J, the gap between germline ends came to 15 bases. The CDR3 loop spans 16 amino acids. From germline, CDR1 is SGHTS and CDR2 YDEGEE. CDR3: CASNRRGSSNTGELFF. The CDR3 coding sequence is TGTGCCAGCAACCGTAGAGGCAGCTCGAACACCGGGGAGCTGTTTTTT.

The chain couples TRBV2 to TRBJ2-5; 8 nucleotides match TRBD2. V shed 4 bases, J shed 2 bases, and the junction held 6 bases outside the gene matches. Germline CDR1 is SNHLY and CDR2 is FYNNEI. The CDR3 has 15 residues. DNA for the CDR3: TGTGCCAGCAGTGGGTCGATAGCGGGGCAAGAGACCCAGTACTTC. Protein: CASSGSIAGQETQYF.